This T cell receptor beta chain was identified during a study of shared clonotypes between healthy human individuals. Across the whole study: There were three CD4 naive, three CD4 memory, two CD8 naive and one CD8 memory plates per donor.

Trimming took 4 bases from V and 7 from J; bases not matched to a gene: 15. The CDR3 loop spans 17 amino acids. Germline lookup yields CDR1 SGHTA and CDR2 FQGNSA. Overall study results and limits: Clonotypes not shared had lower generation probabilities than those common to all four donors.

Libraries were prepared by immunoSEQ multiplex PCR; TCRdb keeps only in-frame clonotypes and omits some of them. The sample records around 2.1 million clones, around 93% being singletons. Naive CD8 populations comprised CD45RO-negative cells positively selected for CCR7, excluding terminally differentiated effector memory CD45RA+ cells. None of the donors, who were healthy HIV-negative adults, had recently had acute infections or vaccinations. For this clone: No antigen is known for it.

Input material: naive CD8+ T cells from PBMCs. The sequence came from a young man in good health. Some clones in this sample may be carry-over from other donors' samples. The chain combines TRBV7-2 with TRBJ2-3; 9 bases are a match to TRBD2. Here the CDR3 reads CASSSPVLAGVPNTQYF. CDR3 coding DNA: TGTGCCAGCAGCTCGCCCGTCTTAGCGGGAGTCCCCAATACGCAGTATTTT. Looking up the rest from reference TRBV7-2 and TRBJ2-3 gives the full variable domain: GAGVSQSPSNKVTEKGKDVELRCDPISGHTALYWYRQSLGQGLEFLIYFQGNSAPDKSGLPSDRFSAERTGGSVSTLTIQRTQQEDSAVYLCASSSPVLAGVPNTQYFGPGTRLTVL.